These 10 T cell receptor beta chains originate from one sample sequenced in a study of shared clonotypes between healthy human individuals. Here immunoSEQ multiplex PCR was the method, and the copy in TCRdb shows in-frame clones only, minus some. Among 2 million to 2.5 million clones listed, 85% to 95% were seen once. The sample consisted of naive CD4+ T cells from PBMCs. Subset given: CD45RA+ positively selected. The receptor source for this set is a man between 18 and 29 years old in good health. Some clones in this sample may be carry-over from other donors' samples.

The chain is built from TRBV18 and TRBJ1-1; D perhaps matches TRBD1 (5 bases). Germline values: CDR1 KGHSH, CDR2 LQKENI. The length of the CDR3 is 16 residues. The germline V and J ends were trimmed by 3 bases and 3 bases, with 17 bases remaining between them. The CDR3 bases are TGTGCCAGCTCACCGGCAGGGCCCCCGGGCGACACTGAAGCTTTCTTT. This sequence encodes CASSPAGPPGDTEAFF. Together with reference TRBV18 and TRBJ1-1, the CDR3 gives the full variable domain: NAGVMQNPRHLVRRRGQEARLRCSPMKGHSHVYWYRQLPEEGLKFMVYLQKENIIDESGMPKERFSAEFPKEGPSILRIQQVVRGDSAAYFCASSPAGPPGDTEAFFGQGTRLTVV.

This clone showed up just once. This rearrangement joins TRBV11-3 to TRBJ2-1; possible D gene TRBD1, 6 bases. This CDR3 contains 18 residues. The V end was cut by 1 base, the J end by 5 bases, with 21 bases between. In germline, CDR1 is SGHNT, CDR2 YENEEA. This CDR3 is CASSLGLGTSLRNNEQFF. CDR3 sequence (DNA): TGTGCCAGCAGCTTAGGCCTTGGGACATCCCTGCGCAACAATGAGCAGTTCTTC.

As to this clone: The identical CDR3 is also encoded by other nucleotide sequences in the sample. The V and J genes are TRBV20-1 and TRBJ2-7, with D hard to call. The CDR3 contains 11 residues. V was cut by 6 bases and J by 2 bases, with 8 bases left in between. Germline V gives CDR1 DFQATT, CDR2 SNEGSKA (reference sequence). The CDR3 is CSAPGAYEQYF. DNA for the CDR3: TGCAGTGCCCCCGGTGCCTACGAGCAGTACTTC.

This chain links TRBV4-1 with TRBJ2-7; D perhaps matches TRBD1 (5 bases). V was shortened by 5 bases and J by 1 base, with 15 bases between the two germline ends. The length of the CDR3 is 15 residues. Germline loops: CDR1 MGHRA, CDR2 YSYEKL. The CDR3 loop reads CASSNPPGMSYEQYF. The CDR3 bases are TGCGCCAGCAGCAACCCCCCAGGGATGTCCTACGAGCAGTACTTC.

This clone has a single count. The chain has TRBV5-1 and TRBJ2-5; no clear D. This CDR3 spans 13 amino acids. Between the trimmed V and J ends, which lost 2 bases and 0 bases, there was a span of 5 bases. The germline V gene has CDR1 SGHRS and CDR2 YFSETQ. CDR3: CASSFEYQETQYF. In DNA form, the CDR3 reads TGCGCCAGCAGCTTCGAGTACCAAGAGACCCAGTACTTC.

This chain joins TRBV7-9 and TRBJ1-3; D is undetermined. The germline CDR1 and CDR2 sequences are SEHNR and FQNEAQ (reference sequence). V was cut by 3 bases and J by 4 bases, with 13 bases left in between. The CDR3 is 15 amino acids. The CDR3 DNA sequence: TGTGCCAGCAGCTTGGGCGGCCTCGGCGGAAACACCATATATTTT. Amino acid sequence: CASSLGGLGGNTIYF.

This rearrangement joins TRBV28 to TRBJ1-1, with D possibly matching TRBD1 (5 bases). The CDR3 covers 17 residues. The V and J ends lost 7 bases and 3 bases respectively, with 24 bases between them. From germline, CDR1 is MDHEN and CDR2 SYDVKM. The CDR3 DNA follows: TGTGCCAGCATGATCGGATGGGGCGGTTTAGGGGACACTGAAGCTTTCTTT. It codes for CASMIGWGGLGDTEAFF.

This rearrangement joins TRBV28 to TRBJ1-1, with 9 bases that match TRBD1. The CDR3 has 16 residues. The trim removed 4 bases at V and 1 base at J, leaving 7 bases unmatched. Germline V gene lookup returns CDR1 MDHEN and CDR2 SYDVKM. The CDR3 coding sequence is TGTGCCAGCAGTTGGCGCCTGGGACAGGGGAACACTGAAGCTTTCTTT. It specifies CASSWRLGQGNTEAFF.

This clone appeared once. This chain joins TRBV29-1 and TRBJ2-5; D is unresolved. CDR1 and CDR2 (germline): SQVTM, ANQGSEA. V dropped 3 bases and J dropped 1 base, with 9 bases sitting between them. CDR3 length equals 13 residues. CDR3 in amino acids: CSVDVGLQETQYF. In DNA form, the CDR3 reads TGCAGCGTTGACGTCGGCCTCCAAGAGACCCAGTACTTC.

About this clone itself: At the DNA level, this CDR3 is encoded by other sequences in the same sample as well. The chain recombines TRBV5-1 with TRBJ2-5; D not resolved. CDR1 and CDR2 (germline): SGHRS, YFSETQ. The CDR3 runs to 13 residues. Trimming pared 0 bases from V and 2 bases from J, leaving 5 bases between. As DNA, the CDR3 is TGCGCCAGCAGCTTGGACTTACAAGAGACCCAGTACTTC. This gives the protein CASSLDLQETQYF.